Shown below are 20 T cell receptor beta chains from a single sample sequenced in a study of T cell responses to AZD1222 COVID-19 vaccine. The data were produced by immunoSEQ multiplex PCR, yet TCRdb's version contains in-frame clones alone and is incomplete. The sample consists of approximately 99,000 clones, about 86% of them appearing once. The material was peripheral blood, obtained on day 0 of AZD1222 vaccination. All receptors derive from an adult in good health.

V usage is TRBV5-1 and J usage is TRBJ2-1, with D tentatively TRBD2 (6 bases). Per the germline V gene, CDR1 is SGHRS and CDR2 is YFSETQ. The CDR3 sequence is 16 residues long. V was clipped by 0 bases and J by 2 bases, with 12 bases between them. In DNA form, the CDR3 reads TGCGCCAGCAGCTTGGGTGGAGCGGGCGCCTACAATGAGCAGTTCTTC. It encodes CASSLGGAGAYNEQFF.

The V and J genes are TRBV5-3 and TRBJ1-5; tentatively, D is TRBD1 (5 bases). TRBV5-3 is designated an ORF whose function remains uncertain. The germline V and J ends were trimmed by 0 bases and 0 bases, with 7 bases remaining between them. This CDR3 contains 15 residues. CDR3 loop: CARSLEQDSNQPQHF. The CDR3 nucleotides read TGTGCCAGAAGCTTGGAACAGGATAGCAATCAGCCCCAGCATTTT.

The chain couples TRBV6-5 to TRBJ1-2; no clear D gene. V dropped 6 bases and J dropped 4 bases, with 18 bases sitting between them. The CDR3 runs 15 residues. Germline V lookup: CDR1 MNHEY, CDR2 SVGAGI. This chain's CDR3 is CASRSTHTAPYGYTF. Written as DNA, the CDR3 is TGTGCCAGCAGATCCACACACACGGCTCCCTATGGCTACACCTTC.

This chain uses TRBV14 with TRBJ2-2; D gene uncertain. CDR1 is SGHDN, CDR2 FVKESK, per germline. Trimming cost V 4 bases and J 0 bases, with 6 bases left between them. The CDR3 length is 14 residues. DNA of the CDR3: TGTGCCAGCAGCCGCAGGACGAACACCGGGGAGCTGTTTTTT. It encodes CASSRRTNTGELFF.

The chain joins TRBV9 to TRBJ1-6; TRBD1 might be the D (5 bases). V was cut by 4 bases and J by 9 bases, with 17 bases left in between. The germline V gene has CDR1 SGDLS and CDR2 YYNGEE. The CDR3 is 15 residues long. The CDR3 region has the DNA TGTGCCAGCAGCCTCAAGCAGGGTTTAGGTTCACCCCTCCACTTT. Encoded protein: CASSLKQGLGSPLHF. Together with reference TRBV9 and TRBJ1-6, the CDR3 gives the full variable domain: DSGVTQTPKHLITATGQRVTLRCSPRSGDLSVYWYQQSLDQGLQFLIQYYNGEERAKGNILERFSAQQFPDLHSELNLSSLELGDSALYFCASSLKQGLGSPLHFGNGTRLTVT.

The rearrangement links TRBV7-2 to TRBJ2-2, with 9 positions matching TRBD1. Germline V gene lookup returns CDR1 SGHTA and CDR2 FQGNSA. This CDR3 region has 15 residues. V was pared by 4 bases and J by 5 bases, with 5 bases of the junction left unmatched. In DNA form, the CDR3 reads TGTGCCAGCAGCTGGAGGGACAGGGTAACCGGGGAGCTGTTTTTT. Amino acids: CASSWRDRVTGELFF.

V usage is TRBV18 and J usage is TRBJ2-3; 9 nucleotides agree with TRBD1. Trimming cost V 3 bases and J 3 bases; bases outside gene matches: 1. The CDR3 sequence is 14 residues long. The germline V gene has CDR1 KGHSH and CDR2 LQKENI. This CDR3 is CASSPGQGTDTQYF. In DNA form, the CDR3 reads TGTGCCAGCTCACCGGGACAGGGAACAGATACGCAGTATTTT.

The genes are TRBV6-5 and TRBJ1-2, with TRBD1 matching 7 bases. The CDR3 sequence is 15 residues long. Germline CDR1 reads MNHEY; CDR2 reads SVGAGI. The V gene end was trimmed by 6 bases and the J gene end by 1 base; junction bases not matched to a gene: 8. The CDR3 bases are TGTGCCAGCAGAACCGCAGGGGGGGGTAACTATGGCTACACCTTC. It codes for CASRTAGGGNYGYTF.

CDR3 sequence reads: CSVPGQGAQSYGYTF. Written as DNA, the CDR3 is TGCAGCGTTCCGGGACAGGGGGCGCAAAGCTATGGCTACACCTTC. The genes are TRBV29-1 and TRBJ1-2; TRBD1 agrees at 12 bases. The length of the CDR3 is 15 residues. Germline trimming cut 5 bases from V and 4 bases from J; bases unmatched to any gene: 8. Germline CDR1 is SQVTM and CDR2 is ANQGSEA.

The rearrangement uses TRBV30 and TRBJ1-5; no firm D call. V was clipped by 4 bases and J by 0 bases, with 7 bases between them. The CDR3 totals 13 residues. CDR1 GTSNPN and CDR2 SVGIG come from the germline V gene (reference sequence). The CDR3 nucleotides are TGTGCCTGGAATCGGAATAGCAATCAGCCCCAGCATTTT. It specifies CAWNRNSNQPQHF.

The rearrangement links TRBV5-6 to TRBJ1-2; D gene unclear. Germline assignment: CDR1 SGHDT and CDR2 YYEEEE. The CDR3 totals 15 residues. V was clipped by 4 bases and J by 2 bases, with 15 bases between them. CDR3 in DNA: TGTGCCAGCAGCCCCCCCCGAACGGAGAACTATGGCTACACCTTC. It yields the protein CASSPPRTENYGYTF.

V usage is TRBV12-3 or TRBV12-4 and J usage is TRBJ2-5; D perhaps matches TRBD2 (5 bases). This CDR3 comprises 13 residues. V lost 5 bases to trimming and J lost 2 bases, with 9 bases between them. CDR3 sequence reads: CASSGPGQETQYF. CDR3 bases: TGTGCCAGCAGTGGACCGGGGCAAGAGACCCAGTACTTC.

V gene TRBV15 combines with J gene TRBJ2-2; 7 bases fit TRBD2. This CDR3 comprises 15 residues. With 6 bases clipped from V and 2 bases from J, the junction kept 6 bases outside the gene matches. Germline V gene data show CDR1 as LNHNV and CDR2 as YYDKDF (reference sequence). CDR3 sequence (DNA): TGTGCCACCAGGGGGAGGGCGGTTAACACCGGGGAGCTGTTTTTT. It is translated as CATRGRAVNTGELFF.

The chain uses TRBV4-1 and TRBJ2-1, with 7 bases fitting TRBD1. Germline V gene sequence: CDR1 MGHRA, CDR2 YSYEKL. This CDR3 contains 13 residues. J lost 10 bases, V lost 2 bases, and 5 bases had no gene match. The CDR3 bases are TGCGCCAGCAGCCAACCACAGGGGCGGGAGCAGTTCTTC. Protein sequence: CASSQPQGREQFF.

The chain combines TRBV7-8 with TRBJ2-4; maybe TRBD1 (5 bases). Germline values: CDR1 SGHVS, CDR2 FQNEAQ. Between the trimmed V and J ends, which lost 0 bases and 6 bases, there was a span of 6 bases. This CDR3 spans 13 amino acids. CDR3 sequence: CASSLAGLNIQYF. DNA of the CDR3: TGTGCCAGCAGCTTAGCGGGGCTAAACATTCAGTACTTC. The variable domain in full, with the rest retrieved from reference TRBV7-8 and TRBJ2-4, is GAGVSQSPRYKVAKRGQDVALRCDPISGHVSLFWYQQALGQGPEFLTYFQNEAQLDKSGLPSDRFFAERPEGSVSTLKIQRTQQEDSAVYLCASSLAGLNIQYFGAGTRLSVL.

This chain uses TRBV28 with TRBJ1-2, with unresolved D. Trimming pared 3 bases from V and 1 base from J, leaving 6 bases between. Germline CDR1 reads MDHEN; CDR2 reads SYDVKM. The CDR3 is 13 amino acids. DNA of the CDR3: TGTGCCAGCAGTTTCTACAGTAACTATGGCTACACCTTC. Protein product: CASSFYSNYGYTF.

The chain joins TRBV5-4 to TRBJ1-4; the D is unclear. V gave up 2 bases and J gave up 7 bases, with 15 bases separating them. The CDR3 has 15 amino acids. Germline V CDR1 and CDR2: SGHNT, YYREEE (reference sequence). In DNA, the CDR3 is TGTGCCAGCAGCTTATTTGGGGATGATGGTGAAAAACTGTTTTTT. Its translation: CASSLFGDDGEKLFF.

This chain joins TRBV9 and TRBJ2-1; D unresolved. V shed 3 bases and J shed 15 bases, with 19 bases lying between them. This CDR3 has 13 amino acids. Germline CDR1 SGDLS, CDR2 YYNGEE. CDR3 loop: CASSALNRESRFF. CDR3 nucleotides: TGTGCCAGCAGCGCCCTAAATCGTGAGAGTAGGTTCTTC.

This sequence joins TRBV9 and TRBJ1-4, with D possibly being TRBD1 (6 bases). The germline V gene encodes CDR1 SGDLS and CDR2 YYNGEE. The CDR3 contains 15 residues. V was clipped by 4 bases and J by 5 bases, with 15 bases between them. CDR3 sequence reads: CASSPSGARNEKLFF. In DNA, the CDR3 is TGTGCCAGCAGCCCGTCAGGGGCGCGAAATGAAAAACTGTTTTTT.

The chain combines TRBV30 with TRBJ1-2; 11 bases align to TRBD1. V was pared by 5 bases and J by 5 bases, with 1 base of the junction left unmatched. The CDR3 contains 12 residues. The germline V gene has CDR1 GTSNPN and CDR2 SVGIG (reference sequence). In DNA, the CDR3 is TGTGCCTGGGGGGACAGGGGGTATGGCTACACCTTC. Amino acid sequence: CAWGDRGYGYTF. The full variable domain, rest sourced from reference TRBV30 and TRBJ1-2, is SQTIHQWPATLVQPVGSPLSLECTVEGTSNPNLYWYRQAAGRGLQLLFYSVGIGQISSEVPQNLSASRPQDRQFILSSKKLLLSDSGFYLCAWGDRGYGYTFGSGTRLTVV.